This paragraph covers one T cell receptor (beta chain) sequence. Profiling relied on immunoSEQ multiplex PCR, and the TCRdb table lists in-frame clones only, not all of them. The table records some 150,000 clones, about 94% of them present only once. This record belongs to a study of control samples from healthy donors and cancer patients. The germline V gene encodes CDR1 SEHNR and CDR2 FQNEAQ (reference sequence). The CDR3 runs to 19 residues. Losses at the gene ends were 2 bases for V and 0 bases for J; bases not matched to a gene: 13. This TCR was sampled from a man aged 60 to 75 with colorectal cancer. Specimen: PBMCs. The chain carries TRBV7-9 and TRBJ1-3; 7 bases agree with TRBD1. Here the CDR3 reads CASSLRGLEGQSSGNTIYF. In DNA, the CDR3 is TGTGCCAGCAGCTTACGCGGGCTGGAGGGACAGAGCTCTGGAAACACCATATATTTT.